The rows below give T cell receptor beta chains drawn from one sample of a study of T cells in localized non-small cell lung cancer. Data came from immunoSEQ multiplex PCR; TCRdb stores just in-frame clones and leaves some out. The sample holds about 500 clones, roughly 18% seen once. The sequencing here drew on normal lung tissue next to the tumor, taken before any cancer treatment. These receptors all stem from a male donor at least 60 years old with stage I lung adenocarcinoma. CDR3s include the opening cysteine and the closing phenylalanine or tryptophan. A D gene is named only where the DNA matches it firmly. Clone size is not always given. Where it is, it says once, few, many or a class for expanded clones.

few,TRBJ2-7,TRBD1,TRBV11-3,TGTGCCAGCAGCTTATCCGGACAGGGGACATACGAGCAGTACTTC,CASSLSGQGTYEQYF
few,TRBJ2-2,-,TRBV9,TGTGCCAGCAGCAGGGACTTTACGAACACCGGGGAGCTGTTTTTT,CASSRDFTNTGELFF
few,TRBJ2-5,-,TRBV5-1,TGCGCCAGCAGCTTTGGACGAAGAGAAGAGACCCAGTACTTC,CASSFGRREETQYF
few,TRBJ2-7,-,TRBV6-8,TGTGCCAGCAGCGGGGGAAGCTCCTACGAGCAGTACTTC,CASSGGSSYEQYF
once,TRBJ2-7,TRBD1,TRBV15,TGTGCCACCAGCAGAGGGGACAGGCTAGGTACCTACGAGCAGTACTTC,CATSRGDRLGTYEQYF
few,TRBJ1-4,TRBD1,TRBV11-3,TGTGCCAGCAGCTTGGGGACAGGGGAACCTAATGAAAAACTGTTTTTT,CASSLGTGEPNEKLFF
hyperexpanded,TRBJ2-5,-,TRBV29-1,TGCAGCGTTGATCCCCTTGGAGGGGGGCGGGAGCAAGAGACCCAGTACTTC,CSVDPLGGGREQETQYF
large,TRBJ1-1,-,TRBV7-1,TGTGCCAGCAGCTTCTCTCGGAACACTGAAGCTTTCTTT,CASSFSRNTEAFF
few,TRBJ1-4,-,TRBV6-8,TGTGCCAGCAGTTACACGGGGGAGGCTAATGAAAAACTGTTTTTT,CASSYTGEANEKLFF
-,TRBJ2-3,TRBD2,TRBV5-1,TGCGCCAGCAGCGGAACTAGCGACCCCACAGATACGCAGTATTTT,CASSGTSDPTDTQYF
few,TRBJ1-5,-,TRBV19,TGTGCCAGTAGTATAGATTCAGACAGAAATCAGCCCCAGCATTTT,CASSIDSDRNQPQHF
large,TRBJ2-7,TRBD2,TRBV11-3,TGTGCCAGCAGTTCATCCGGGACTAGCGGGAGAGAGCAGTACTTC,CASSSSGTSGREQYF
few,TRBJ1-6,-,TRBV9,TGTGCCAGCAGCGTAGGGAGTTCACCCCTCCACTTT,CASSVGSSPLHF
-,TRBJ2-5,TRBD1,TRBV19,TGTGCCAGTAGTAATGACAGGGATATGGAGACCCAGTACTTC,CASSNDRDMETQYF
large,TRBJ1-6,-,TRBV11-3,TGTGCCAGCAGATCCCTCTGGCAGAATTCACCCCTCCACTTT,CASRSLWQNSPLHF
-,TRBJ2-3,TRBD2,TRBV19,TGTGCCAGTAGTATGAGGGGGACTAGCGGGACCTTTAGCACAGATACGCAGTATTTT,CASSMRGTSGTFSTDTQYF
few,TRBJ2-2,TRBD2,TRBV11-3,TGTGCCAGCAGAACGGGGGGTTGGACCGGGGAGCTGTTTTTT,CASRTGGWTGELFF
-,TRBJ2-2,TRBD2,TRBV18,TGTGCCAGCTCACCACAGTCTAGCGGGGCCTCCGGGGAGCTGTTTTTT,CASSPQSSGASGELFF
-,TRBJ2-7,TRBD1,TRBV5-1,TGCGCCAGCAGCTTTGTAGGACAGGGAGGCGAGCAGTACTTC,CASSFVGQGGEQYF
few,TRBJ1-5,-,TRBV11-3,TGTGCCAGCAGCTTAGGGGGGGATCGGCGCAATCAGCCCCAGCATTTT,CASSLGGDRRNQPQHF
few,TRBJ2-1,TRBD2,TRBV6-8,TGTGCCAGCAGTGACTCTTCAGCGGGGCTTTTCAATGAGCAGTTCTTC,CASSDSSAGLFNEQFF
medium-sized,TRBJ2-5,-,TRBV7-2,TGTGCCAGCAGCCCGACCCTGGGGGAGACCCAGTACTTC,CASSPTLGETQYF
large,TRBJ1-2,-,TRBV6-1,TGTGCCAGCAGTGAAGGGGGAATTCCTGATGGCTACACCTTC,CASSEGGIPDGYTF
-,TRBJ1-6,-,TRBV11-3,TGTGCCAGCAGCCCAAACCGCCGACGGTGGGGTTCACCCCTCCACTTT,CASSPNRRRWGSPLHF
medium-sized,TRBJ1-6,-,TRBV7-6,TGTGCCAGAAAACGTCAACCGGGCCTCGATAATTCACCCCTCCACTTT,CARKRQPGLDNSPLHF
few,TRBJ2-3,-,TRBV11-3,TGTGCCAGCAGCTTAACGTGGGCTAGCACAGATACGCAGTATTTT,CASSLTWASTDTQYF
-,TRBJ1-1,-,TRBV19,TGTGCCAGTAGTATCCGCGGGGTTGGGAACACTGAAGCTTTCTTT,CASSIRGVGNTEAFF
-,TRBJ2-1,-,TRBV11-3,TGTGCCAGCAGCTTAGACATGGGAGGCTACAATGAGCAGTTCTTC,CASSLDMGGYNEQFF
-,TRBJ1-5,-,TRBV6-8,TGTGCCAGCAGTGAGGTAATCGGTTTTCAGCCCCAGCATTTT,CASSEVIGFQPQHF
-,TRBJ2-7,-,TRBV9,TGTGCCAGCAGCTCGTTGGGGGGCGAGCAGTACTTC,CASSSLGGEQYF
-,TRBJ1-1,TRBD1,TRBV30,TGTGCCTGGAGTTCCGCGACGAGACAGGGAATAACTGAAGCTTTCTTT,CAWSSATRQGITEAFF
-,TRBJ2-2,-,TRBV29-1,TGCAGCGTTGGTCCGACAGGGAGGAGCACCGGGGAGCTGTTTTTT,CSVGPTGRSTGELFF
-,TRBJ2-2,TRBD1,TRBV19,TGTGCCAGTAGTCTCCAAAGCGTGGGGGCAGGGGGCCCAAACACCGGGGAGCTGTTTTTT,CASSLQSVGAGGPNTGELFF